This T cell receptor beta chain stems from a study of blood T cells in healthy people across ages. The CDR3 consists of 14 residues. In germline, CDR1 is SGHVS, CDR2 FQNEAQ. V lost 5 bases to trimming and J lost 0 bases, with 8 bases between them. The second PCR ran about 7 to 12 cycles with a sample-barcoded 5' primer and J-beta primers. Tagging of each cDNA molecule was performed by a template-switch adaptor with 12 random nucleotides. TCRdb passed the 5' RACE reads through MiXCR, listing each CDR3 protein once. This repertoire shows fewer than 800,000 distinct CDR3 sequences, over 20% found once; its top ten account for roughly 3.6%. This clonotype was detected a few times. Healthy Caucasians from Russia aged about 6 to 90 served as donors. Collection of 8.5 to 10 milliliters of peripheral blood was performed for each donor.

The source material was blood. The chain couples TRBV7-8 to TRBJ1-3; unclear D gene. The sequence derives from a man aged 70 or older in good health. The CDR3 sequence: CASSPVTSGNTIYF. In nucleotides, the CDR3 is TGTGCCAGCAGCCCCGTAACCTCTGGAAACACCATATATTTT.